The rows below give T cell receptor beta chains drawn from one sample of a study of shared clonotypes between healthy human individuals. Generated by immunoSEQ multiplex PCR, the TCRdb table keeps only in-frame clones and is missing some. The sample includes about 2 million clones, 90% to 95% of them seen just once. The specimen sequenced was naive CD4+ T cells sorted from blood. These receptors were taken from a man between 18 and 29 years old in good health. The CDR3 runs from the conserved cysteine through the conserved F or W. D genes are given only for firm matches. A row's size may be missing; if present it is once, few, many or a size class.

D gene,J gene,clone size,V gene,CDR3 protein,CDR3 DNA
-,TRBJ2-7,-,TRBV11-3,CASSPDGGATYEQYF,TGTGCCAGCAGCCCCGACGGCGGGGCAACCTACGAGCAGTACTTC
-,TRBJ1-5,-,TRBV10-3,CAISGSGNQPQHF,TGTGCCATCAGCGGCTCGGGAAACCAGCCCCAGCATTTT
-,TRBJ2-3,-,TRBV6-1,CASRPKQGGTDTQYF,TGTGCCAGCAGACCAAAACAAGGGGGCACAGATACGCAGTATTTT
-,TRBJ1-1,-,TRBV10-3,CAISGDPNTEAFF,TGTGCCATCAGTGGGGATCCTAACACTGAAGCTTTCTTT
TRBD1,TRBJ2-7,-,TRBV6-5,CASSLNGQGLYEQYF,TGTGCCAGCAGCTTAAATGGACAGGGCCTCTACGAGCAGTACTTC
-,TRBJ2-3,-,TRBV4-1,CASSQAGTPGTDTQYF,TGCGCCAGCAGCCAGGCCGGGACACCAGGCACAGATACGCAGTATTTT
-,TRBJ2-7,-,TRBV2,CASSEDEGFSYEQYF,TGTGCCAGCAGTGAAGACGAAGGGTTCTCCTACGAGCAGTACTTC
TRBD1,TRBJ2-7,-,TRBV28,CASSRQGFGEQYF,TGTGCCAGCAGTAGACAGGGGTTTGGCGAGCAGTACTTC
TRBD1,TRBJ1-2,-,TRBV4-1,CASSIPGQLINYGYTF,TGCGCCAGCAGTATACCGGGACAGCTCATCAACTATGGCTACACCTTC
-,TRBJ2-7,-,TRBV2,CASSALAGHYEQYF,TGTGCCAGCAGTGCGTTGGCAGGTCACTACGAGCAGTACTTC
-,TRBJ2-7,-,TRBV5-1,CASSLGPGELYF,TGCGCCAGCAGCTTGGGGCCAGGAGAATTGTACTTC
-,TRBJ1-2,-,TRBV6-5,CASRPGVNYGYTF,TGTGCCAGCAGACCAGGGGTTAACTATGGCTACACCTTC
TRBD1,TRBJ1-4,-,TRBV4-3,CASSQDGGRGRANEKLFF,TGCGCCAGCAGCCAAGATGGGGGCAGGGGGCGGGCTAATGAAAAACTGTTTTTT
-,TRBJ1-2,-,TRBV6-1,CASSETEGPGGYTF,TGTGCCAGCAGTGAAACGGAGGGGCCGGGAGGCTACACCTTC
-,TRBJ2-2,-,TRBV11-3,CASSRSFGQNTGELFF,TGTGCCAGCAGCCGATCTTTCGGACAGAACACCGGGGAGCTGTTTTTT
-,TRBJ2-2,-,TRBV11-2,CASSVRETGTGELFF,TGTGCCAGCAGCGTCCGGGAAACCGGCACCGGGGAGCTGTTTTTT
-,TRBJ1-2,-,TRBV1,CTSRTICLCETYGYTF,TGCACCAGCAGAACAATTTGTTTGTGCGAGACCTATGGCTACACCTTC
-,TRBJ1-5,-,TRBV9,CASSVGAGHGQPQHF,TGTGCCAGCAGCGTAGGCGCAGGGCATGGGCAGCCCCAGCATTTT
-,TRBJ2-3,-,TRBV12-2,CASRLVAGIGEYF,TGTGCAAGTCGCTTAGTGGCCGGCATCGGGGAGTATTTT
-,TRBJ1-5,-,TRBV18,CASSPGGGGQPQHF,TGTGCCAGCTCACCAGGGGGAGGGGGACAGCCCCAGCATTTT
-,TRBJ2-7,-,TRBV6-1,CASSETSIPYEQYF,TGTGCCAGCAGTGAAACCAGCATTCCCTACGAGCAGTACTTC
-,TRBJ1-5,-,TRBV12-1,CASTLGQGARLYSNQPQHF,TGTGCCAGCACCCTCGGACAGGGGGCTCGCTTATATAGCAATCAGCCCCAGCATTTT
-,TRBJ2-3,-,TRBV2,CASSEDRSGHGTDTQYF,TGTGCCAGCAGTGAAGATCGGTCAGGGCACGGCACAGATACGCAGTATTTT
-,TRBJ1-5,-,TRBV30,CAWNRDNQPQHF,TGTGCCTGGAACAGGGATAATCAGCCCCAGCATTTT
TRBD2,TRBJ2-7,-,TRBV18,CASTPGLAGPYEQYF,TGTGCCAGCACACCGGGACTAGCGGGGCCCTACGAGCAGTACTTC
TRBD1,TRBJ2-7,-,TRBV18,CASSRTGGLDEQYF,TGTGCCAGCTCGAGGACAGGGGGCTTGGACGAGCAGTACTTC
-,TRBJ1-6,once,TRBV5-3,CARSLLGDPYGSYNSPLHF,TGTGCCAGAAGCTTGTTAGGGGATCCGTATGGGTCCTATAATTCACCCCTCCACTTT
TRBD1,TRBJ1-2,-,TRBV7-9,CASSTPGTAYGYTF,TGTGCCAGCAGCACACCCGGGACAGCCTATGGCTACACCTTC
TRBD1,TRBJ2-7,-,TRBV6-1,CASKLPGQGTYEQYF,TGTGCCAGCAAATTACCGGGACAGGGAACCTACGAGCAGTACTTC
-,TRBJ2-7,-,TRBV5-6,CASSLGGTYEQYF,TGTGCCAGCAGCTTGGGAGGGACATACGAGCAGTACTTC
-,TRBJ2-3,-,TRBV4-3,CASSQDLSTDTQYF,TGCGCCAGCAGCCAAGACCTAAGCACAGATACGCAGTATTTT
-,TRBJ2-3,-,TRBV29-1,CSARLADTQYF,TGCAGCGCCCGACTAGCAGATACGCAGTATTTT
TRBD1,TRBJ1-3,-,TRBV10-1,CASRRARQGLTSFSGNTIYF,TGCGCCAGCAGACGGGCCAGACAGGGACTCACTTCCTTCTCTGGAAACACCATATATTTT
-,TRBJ2-3,once,TRBV5-1,CASSLTPGEDTQYF,TGCGCCAGCAGCTTAACACCGGGGGAGGATACGCAGTATTTT
TRBD1,TRBJ1-2,-,TRBV6-5,CASRSGTGAGYTF,TGTGCCAGCAGATCCGGGACAGGGGCAGGCTACACCTTC
-,TRBJ2-1,once,TRBV29-1,CSVLTSYGNEQFF,TGCAGCGTTCTCACTAGTTACGGCAATGAGCAGTTCTTC